The 18 T cell receptor beta chains in this list originate from one sample, sequenced in a study of a mutant IDH1 vaccine in newly diagnosed glioma (dated by TCRdb to 2020 to 2022). These receptors' targets are unknown. In light of the paper, this sample's time point label describes: week 35, safety follow-up. Each vaccine dose was 300 ug of a 20-mer mutant IDH1 peptide in Montanide, given subcutaneously with topical imiquimod. Libraries were prepared through the immunoSEQ multiplex PCR assay. The immuneACCESS repertoire file appears here via TCRdb, limited to in-frame rearrangements. These files lack a portion of the clones; in checked studies, under half of the deficit traces to unresolved V genes, and the cause of the others is not known. This sample is represented by some 66,000 clones; 84% of them were singletons. The ten largest clones capture 3.5% to 5% of the sample. This specimen was PBMCs, taken from a glioma patient whose treatment included an IDH1 peptide vaccine. The origin of the receptors is a man under 40 with glioma.

The V and J genes are TRBV2 and TRBJ2-1; tentatively, D is TRBD1 or TRBD2 (6 bases each). V shed 6 bases and J shed 3 bases, with 18 bases lying between them. In germline, CDR1 is SNHLY, CDR2 FYNNEI. CDR3 length: 16 residues. DNA for the CDR3: TGTGCCAGCAGCGGAGATGGGGGGCGCCTCTACAATGAGCAGTTCTTC. Translating gives CASSGDGGRLYNEQFF. The full variable domain, rest sourced from reference TRBV2 and TRBJ2-1, is EPEVTQTPSHQVTQMGQEVILRCVPISNHLYFYWYRQILGQKVEFLVSFYNNEISEKSEIFDDQFSVERPDGSNFTLKIRSTKLEDSAMYFCASSGDGGRLYNEQFFGPGTRLTVL.

V gene TRBV18 combines with J gene TRBJ2-2; D remains unclear. Trimming pared 6 bases from V and 3 bases from J, leaving 8 bases between. Germline V gives CDR1 KGHSH, CDR2 LQKENI. This CDR3 contains 13 residues. This CDR3 reads CASSRLDTGELFF. CDR3 nucleotide sequence: TGTGCCAGCTCGCGACTTGACACCGGGGAGCTGTTTTTT.

The chain uses TRBV5-4 and TRBJ1-2; possible D gene TRBD1, 5 bases. Germline V gene data show CDR1 as SGHNT and CDR2 as YYREEE (reference sequence). The V end was cut by 1 base, the J end by 8 bases, with 18 bases between. The CDR3 sequence is 15 residues long. The CDR3 region is CASSLLQGGGWGYTF. The CDR3 DNA is TGTGCCAGCAGCTTGTTGCAGGGAGGAGGTTGGGGCTACACCTTC.

This rearrangement joins TRBV6-1 to TRBJ2-7, with D uncertain. This CDR3 has 13 residues. Germline values: CDR1 MNHNS, CDR2 SASEGT. V gave up 8 bases and J gave up 1 base, with 12 bases separating them. The CDR3 coding sequence is TGTGCCAGCCTTTTAACAGATTCCTACGAGCAGTACTTC. Protein: CASLLTDSYEQYF.

The rearrangement links TRBV28 to TRBJ2-4; a possible D gene is TRBD2 (5 bases). V lost 6 bases and J 0 bases, leaving 12 bases between the germline ends. Germline-derived CDR1 and CDR2 are MDHEN and SYDVKM. The CDR3 loop spans 15 amino acids. The CDR3 loop is CASSETRGAKNIQYF. In DNA, the CDR3 is TGTGCCAGCAGCGAAACTCGGGGAGCCAAAAACATTCAGTACTTC.

J is TRBJ1-6 and V is TRBV5-1; 9 bases match TRBD1. The V segment lost 4 bases and the J segment 0 bases; nucleotides outside the gene matches: 5. The germline V gene encodes CDR1 SGHRS and CDR2 YFSETQ. The CDR3 length is 17 residues. CDR3 nucleotide sequence: TGCGCCAGCAGCGCTACAGGGGGCAGCTCCTATAATTCACCCCTCCACTTT. Its translation: CASSATGGSSYNSPLHF.

The V gene is TRBV6-5, the J gene TRBJ2-7, with D possibly called TRBD1 or TRBD2 (6 bases each). This CDR3 region has 13 residues. Trimming shortened V by 4 bases and J by 5 bases, and 12 bases separated the two germline ends. From germline, CDR1 is MNHEY and CDR2 SVGAGI. The CDR3 region is CASSLGGYDEQYF. The CDR3 DNA reads as TGTGCCAGCAGTTTGGGGGGCTACGACGAGCAGTACTTC.

The gene calls are TRBV27 and TRBJ2-3, with D possibly TRBD2 on 6 matching bases. Between the trimmed V and J ends, which lost 1 base and 8 bases, there was a span of 22 bases. Germline CDR1 is MNHEY and CDR2 is SMNVEV (reference sequence). The CDR3 covers 17 residues. CDR3 in DNA: TGTGCCAGCAGTTTATTGGGGGACTCCCGATTTGAAGGTACGCAGTATTTT. This encodes CASSLLGDSRFEGTQYF.

J is TRBJ1-1 and V is TRBV28, with a weak D call TRBD1 (6 bases). V was clipped by 7 bases and J by 12 bases, with 18 bases between them. The CDR3 loop spans 12 amino acids. CDR1 and CDR2 from the germline V gene are MDHEN and SYDVKM. The CDR3 here is CASTSSGTQSFF. CDR3 nucleotides: TGTGCCAGCACCTCATCCGGGACACAATCTTTCTTT.

This chain uses TRBV19 with TRBJ1-1; 8 bases fit TRBD1. V shed 3 bases, J shed 6 bases, and the junction held 18 bases outside the gene matches. Germline V CDR1 and CDR2: LNHDA, SQIVND (reference sequence). This CDR3 has 18 residues. The CDR3, as DNA: TGTGCCAGTAGTATGTTAAGGACAGGGTCCCTGCGAGGGTCTGAAGCTTTCTTT. Translation: CASSMLRTGSLRGSEAFF.

The chain has TRBV5-1 and TRBJ2-7; D might be TRBD1 (6 bases). V was clipped by 2 bases and J by 2 bases, with 8 bases between them. The CDR3 is made up of 13 amino acids. CDR1 is SGHRS, CDR2 YFSETQ, per germline. The CDR3 DNA sequence: TGCGCCAGCAGCTTCCAGGGGACCTACGAGCAGTACTTC. Translating it yields CASSFQGTYEQYF. Full variable domain (outside the CDR3, taken from reference TRBV5-1 and TRBJ2-7): KAGVTQTPRYLIKTRGQQVTLSCSPISGHRSVSWYQQTPGQGLQFLFEYFSETQRNKGNFPGRFSGRQFSNSRSEMNVSTLELGDSALYLCASSFQGTYEQYFGPGTRLTVT.

This clone was counted a single time. The genes are TRBV18 and TRBJ1-2; 12 nucleotides agree with TRBD1. Germline CDR1 and CDR2: KGHSH and LQKENI. Unmatched junction bases numbered 6, after V lost 4 bases and J lost 6 bases. The CDR3 has 15 residues. The chain's CDR3 is CASSHSGTGGHGYTF. The CDR3 DNA follows: TGTGCCAGCTCACATTCCGGGACAGGGGGCCATGGCTACACCTTC.

This clone showed up just once. The V and J genes are TRBV5-1 and TRBJ1-6, with TRBD1 as a possible D gene (5 bases). V was pared by 1 base and J by 0 bases, with 8 bases between. The CDR3 is made up of 16 amino acids. CDR1 is SGHRS, CDR2 YFSETQ, per germline. Written as DNA, the CDR3 is TGCGCCAGCAGCTTGACAGGCAACTCCTATAATTCACCCCTCCACTTT. Protein sequence: CASSLTGNSYNSPLHF. Full variable domain (missing parts from reference TRBV5-1 and TRBJ1-6): KAGVTQTPRYLIKTRGQQVTLSCSPISGHRSVSWYQQTPGQGLQFLFEYFSETQRNKGNFPGRFSGRQFSNSRSEMNVSTLELGDSALYLCASSLTGNSYNSPLHFGNGTRLTVT.

The genes are TRBV2 and TRBJ1-4, with TRBD1 matching 12 bases. V shed 11 bases, J shed 11 bases, and the junction held 15 bases outside the gene matches. Germline V gives CDR1 SNHLY, CDR2 FYNNEI. This CDR3 contains 15 residues. The DNA for the CDR3 is TGTGCCGTCAGATCCGCCGGGACAGGGGGCGGGAAACTGTTTTTT. Its protein product is CAVRSAGTGGGKLFF.

The rearrangement joins TRBV14 to TRBJ1-6, with a weak D call TRBD1 (6 bases). V was trimmed by 2 bases and J by 9 bases, leaving 11 bases between them. CDR3 length equals 14 residues. The germline V gene encodes CDR1 SGHDN and CDR2 FVKESK. The CDR3 sequence is CASSQRGAGSPLHF. The CDR3 nucleotides are TGTGCCAGCAGCCAACGGGGGGCAGGTTCACCCCTCCACTTT.

This sequence joins TRBV7-6 and TRBJ1-1; D not resolved. Trimming took off 2 bases at V and 0 bases at J, with 10 bases between the two ends. CDR1 and CDR2 (germline): SGHVS, FNYEAQ. There are 15 residues in the CDR3. Here the CDR3 reads CASSLMGDMNTEAFF. The CDR3 nucleotides read TGTGCCAGCAGCTTAATGGGAGACATGAACACTGAAGCTTTCTTT.

This chain joins TRBV5-6 and TRBJ2-1, with D tentatively TRBD2 (6 bases). Trimming pared 4 bases from V and 6 bases from J, leaving 17 bases between. The CDR3 has 15 residues. Germline-derived CDR1 and CDR2 are SGHDT and YYEEEE. CDR3 nucleotides: TGTGCCAGCAGCCTTTTAGCGGCTCGGGGCAATGAGCAGTTCTTC. This translates into CASSLLAARGNEQFF.

The chain joins TRBV11-2 to TRBJ2-4, with D unresolved. The germline CDR1 and CDR2 sequences are SGHAT and FQNNGV. The V gene lost 0 bases and the J gene lost 0 bases, with 12 bases spanning the gap. The CDR3 length is 17 residues. DNA for the CDR3: TGTGCCAGCAGCTTAGATACCTCGCTTGCAGCCAAAAACATTCAGTACTTC. This sequence encodes CASSLDTSLAAKNIQYF.